The present entry profiles one T cell receptor (beta chain) with its context. This record belongs to a study of blood T cells in healthy people across ages. A sample-barcoded 5' primer and a J-beta primer mix were used in a second PCR of roughly 7 to 12 cycles. Through a template-switch adaptor with 12 random nucleotides, each cDNA molecule received a tag. Each CDR3 protein is one row after TCRdb ran MiXCR on the 5' RACE reads. The sample holds about 1.6 million distinct CDR3 sequences, roughly 32% seen once. The authors isolated at least 7 million PBMCs per sample. The germline V gene encodes CDR1 MDHEN and CDR2 SYDVKM. The CDR3 has 14 residues. The V end lost 8 bases, the J end lost 2 bases, and 10 bases lay between the germline ends.

The J gene is TRBJ2-6, the V gene TRBV28; no firm D call. This TCR came from a woman aged 25 to 45 in good health. Sequencing used blood. The CDR3 protein is CASRSGAGANVLTF. CDR3 coding DNA: TGTGCCAGCCGTTCAGGTGCTGGGGCCAACGTCCTGACTTTC.